This T cell receptor (beta chain) was retrieved from a study of regulatory T cells in long-lasting Graves disease. Specified time point: newly diagnosed GD, antithyroid drugs for less than 3 months. PBMC RNA was the source of the TCR library. Building the TCR beta libraries relied on iRepertoire HTBI primers, and CDR3 regions underwent Arm-PCR. In TCRdb, the multiplex PCR reads were re-called with MiXCR into one record per CDR3 protein. The data hold 250,000 to 400,000 distinct CDR3 sequences, with over 15% observed a single time. This clonotype was detected many times. This sample comprised peripheral blood mononuclear cells (PBMCs), obtained at new diagnosis, from a patient treated with antithyroid drugs. The receptor comes from a female donor with Graves disease.

CDR3 region: CSVVGLAGGETQYF. The CDR3 nucleotides are TGCAGCGTTGTGGGACTAGCGGGAGGGGAGACCCAGTACTTC. V gene TRBV29-1 combines with J gene TRBJ2-5; 16 nucleotides line up with TRBD2. Looked up from germline, CDR1 is SQVTM and CDR2 is ANQGSEA. The junction had 1 base not matched to a gene; V was cut back by 4 bases and J by 5 bases. This CDR3 has 14 residues. The entire variable domain, with the rest obtained from reference TRBV29-1 and TRBJ2-5, is as follows: SAVISQKPSRDICQRGTSLTIQCQVDSQVTMMFWYRQQPGQSLTLIATANQGSEATYESGFVIDKFPISRPNLTFSTLTVSNMSPEDSSIYLCSVVGLAGGETQYFGPGTRLLVL.